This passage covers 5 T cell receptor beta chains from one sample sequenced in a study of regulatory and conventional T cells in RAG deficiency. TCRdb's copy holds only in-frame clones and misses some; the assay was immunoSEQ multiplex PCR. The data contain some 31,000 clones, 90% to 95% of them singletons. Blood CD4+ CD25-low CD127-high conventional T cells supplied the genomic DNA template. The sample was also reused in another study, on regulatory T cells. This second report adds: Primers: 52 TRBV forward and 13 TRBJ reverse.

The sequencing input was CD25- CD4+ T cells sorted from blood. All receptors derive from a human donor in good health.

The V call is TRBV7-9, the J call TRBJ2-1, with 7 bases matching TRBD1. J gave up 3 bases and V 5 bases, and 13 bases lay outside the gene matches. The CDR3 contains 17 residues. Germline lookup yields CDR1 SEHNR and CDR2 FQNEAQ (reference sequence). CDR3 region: CASSQSRDSIVYNEQFF. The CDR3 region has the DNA TGTGCCAGCAGCCAGTCCCGGGACAGTATAGTCTACAATGAGCAGTTCTTC.

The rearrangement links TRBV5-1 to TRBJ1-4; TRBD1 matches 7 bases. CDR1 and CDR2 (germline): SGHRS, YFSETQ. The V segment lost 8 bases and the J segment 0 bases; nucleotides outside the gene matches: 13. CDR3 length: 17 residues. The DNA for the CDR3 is TGCGCCAGATGCCGCGGGACAGAGCGCTCAACTAATGAAAAACTGTTTTTT. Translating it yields CARCRGTERSTNEKLFF.

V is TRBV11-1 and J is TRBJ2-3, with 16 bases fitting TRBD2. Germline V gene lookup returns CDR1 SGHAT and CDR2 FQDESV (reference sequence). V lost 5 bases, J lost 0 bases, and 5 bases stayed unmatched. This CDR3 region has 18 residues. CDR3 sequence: CASSRGLAGGISTDTQYF. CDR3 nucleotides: TGTGCCAGCAGCCGGGGACTAGCGGGGGGGATTAGCACAGATACGCAGTATTTT.

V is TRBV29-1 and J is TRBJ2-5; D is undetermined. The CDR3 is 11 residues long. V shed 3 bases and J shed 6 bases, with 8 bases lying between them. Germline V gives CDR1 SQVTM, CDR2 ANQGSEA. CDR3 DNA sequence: TGCAGCGTTGAGGTGTGGCAGACCCAGTACTTC. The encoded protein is CSVEVWQTQYF.

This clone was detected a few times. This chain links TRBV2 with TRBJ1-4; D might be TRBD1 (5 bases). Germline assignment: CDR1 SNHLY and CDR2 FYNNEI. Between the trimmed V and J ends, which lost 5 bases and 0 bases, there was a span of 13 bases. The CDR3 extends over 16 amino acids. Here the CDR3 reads CASSIGHVATNEKLFF. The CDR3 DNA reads TGTGCCAGCAGTATCGGACACGTAGCAACTAATGAAAAACTGTTTTTT.